This T cell receptor beta chain comes out of a study of blood T cell repertoires in COVID-19 (dated by TCRdb to about 2020). About the study as a whole: Collaborator samples came from the United States, Italy and Spain and covered acute and convalescent phases of COVID-19. The material from the prospective study consisted of cDNA or gDNA derived from T cells, B-cell-depleted T cells, or PBMCs. The dataset comprised deeply sampled blood TCRbeta repertoires from subjects exposed to, actively infected with, or recovered from COVID-19. A freely available public database, intended as a resource for researchers studying the immune response to SARS-CoV-2, is where the repertoires were released. The samples were drawn from two sources: the first 160 participants of the ongoing ImmuneRACE study, and 950 to 1,500 subjects contributed by 6 global collaborators. Sample metadata almost always included a de-identified subject ID, COVID-19 status, age in years and sex. Where available, HLA class I and class II types were taken from metadata supplied by the sample provider and were not determined by assay-based typing.

One collaborating source in Seattle enrolled patients while the patients were actively infected and followed the patients over time throughout the course of disease. Whole blood was collected in K2EDTA tubes by collaborating institutions according to the institutions' own protocols. For TCRbeta analysis, collaborators shipped samples as frozen whole blood, isolated PBMCs, or DNA extracted from either of those sample types. Based on the germline V gene, the CDR1 and CDR2 sequences are KGHSH and LQKENI. From cysteine to phenylalanine, the CDR3 is 13 amino acids long. The retained sequence is limited to the CDR3, 39 bases, with the frame set at the first base. The germline ends are 11 bases apart after V is trimmed by 4 bases and J by 5 bases. A note on this clone: What this receptor recognizes is not known. No clone much larger than this one lies a single base away; base qualities are absent.

The immunoSEQ Assay, a bias-controlled multiplex PCR, was used to amplify TCRbeta CDR3 regions from genomic DNA. Regarding the original processing steps: Within the assay, amplification of reference gene primers was used to estimate how many nucleated cells each sample contained. To quantify the absolute abundance of each unique TCRbeta CDR3 rearrangement, sequence reads were collapsed and filtered. For each sample, productive Simpson clonality was calculated by taking the square root of Simpson's diversity index across productive rearrangements. This immuneACCESS table, as held by TCRdb, lists in-frame sequences with V and J called but not all clones. Of the missing ones, under half trace to an unresolved V gene in checked studies; the others have no known cause. Clonal size and the V and J genes are those of that table, whereas D and trimming came from the DNA. The sample table contains about 120,000 clones; only one count was recorded for roughly four fifths of them. Jointly, the top ten make up about 18% of the sample.

What the authors observed across the whole study: Clinical and demographic metadata were provided uncurated, with the amount varying by source and participant.

The source of this sequence is a man aged 25-45 years with COVID-19, enrolled during active disease. The rearrangement combines TRBV18 with TRBJ1-1; no D gene call is confident. The sample comprised peripheral blood. CDR3 protein: CASSRAGSTEAFF. In nucleotides, the sequence is TGTGCCAGCTCACGGGCAGGAAGTACTGAAGCTTTCTTT.